These 5 T cell receptor beta chains originate from one sample sequenced in a study of cytomegalovirus exposure and HLA in healthy donors. PCR primers comprised 60 Vbeta and 13 Jbeta primers. Clones were read by immunoSEQ multiplex PCR, and TCRdb kept only the in-frame ones, dropping some. The sample has roughly 100,000 clones; roughly 80% are singletons. The sequenced material came from PBMCs. The receptors derive from a woman aged 40 to 50 in good health and CMV-seronegative.

This clone is a singleton in its sample. The rearrangement uses TRBV27 and TRBJ1-1, with 7 bases lining up with TRBD1. J lost 2 bases, V lost 7 bases, and 7 bases had no gene match. The germline V gene encodes CDR1 MNHEY and CDR2 SMNVEV (reference sequence). The CDR3 is made up of 14 amino acids. CDR3 sequence (DNA): TGTGCCAGCACCACCGGACAGGCAAACACTGAAGCTTTCTTT. It specifies CASTTGQANTEAFF.

This clone has only a few counts. The chain is built from TRBV5-6 and TRBJ2-3; TRBD2 might be the D (6 bases). Germline V gives CDR1 SGHDT, CDR2 YYEEEE. The ends were cut back, 2 bases at V and 0 bases at J, with 13 bases in the middle. The CDR3 runs 16 residues. The CDR3 region has the DNA TGTGCCAGCAGCTTCGGAGGGAGGATAAGCACAGATACGCAGTATTTT. This encodes CASSFGGRISTDTQYF.

This chain uses TRBV28 with TRBJ1-5; the match to TRBD1 covers 9 bases. CDR1 is MDHEN, CDR2 SYDVKM, per germline. The CDR3 consists of 16 residues. With 6 bases clipped from V and 6 bases from J, the junction kept 12 bases outside the gene matches. CDR3 loop: CASRSENRGRGQPQHF. DNA for the CDR3: TGTGCCAGCAGGTCGGAAAACAGGGGGCGAGGTCAGCCCCAGCATTTT.

V gene TRBV28 combines with J gene TRBJ1-5, with 11 bases that match TRBD1. Germline CDR1 reads MDHEN; CDR2 reads SYDVKM. This CDR3 spans 16 amino acids. Trimming removed 4 bases from V and 5 bases from J; junction bases left unmatched: 7. The CDR3 DNA is TGTGCCAGCAGTTCCTGGGACAGGGGGAGTTATCAGCCCCAGCATTTT. Amino acids: CASSSWDRGSYQPQHF. The variable domain in full, with the rest retrieved from reference TRBV28 and TRBJ1-5, is DVKVTQSSRYLVKRTGEKVFLECVQDMDHENMFWYRQDPGLGLRLIYFSYDVKMKEKGDIPEGYSVSREKKERFSLILESASTNQTSMYLCASSSWDRGSYQPQHFGDGTRLSIL.

This clone was recorded a few times. The chain carries TRBV28 and TRBJ2-6, with 11 bases lining up with TRBD1. The trim removed 6 bases at V and 2 bases at J, leaving 12 bases unmatched. Germline-derived CDR1 and CDR2 are MDHEN and SYDVKM. CDR3 size: 19 residues. The CDR3 nucleotides read TGTGCCAGCAGCACCAAACGGACAGGGGGCGCCCCTGGGGCCAACGTCCTGACTTTC. The encoded protein is CASSTKRTGGAPGANVLTF.